This TCR beta chain was captured by sequencing in a study of cytomegalovirus exposure and HLA in healthy donors (TCRdb year 2017). Study-level background: An earlier analysis of some 550 of the donors reported about 290 Gb of sequence data and 100 million to 130 million unique TCR beta sequences from 150 million to 200 million T cells. Of the roughly 400 genotyped donors, 65% to 90% fell in the genetic ancestry cluster associated with self-reported Caucasian donors. On average, around 200,000 unique TCR beta nucleotide sequences were sequenced per donor among a few hundred genotyped donors of the cohort, with 15% to 20% of those sequences being non-productive. The study aimed to test whether signatures of past pathogen exposure could be identified by cataloging public T cell receptors. Donor age, sex, ethnicity and CMV serostatus were compiled alongside the repertoire data. To study patterns of TCR occurrence, a later analysis re-analyzed previously published TCR beta repertoires from 500 to 850 donors and added high-resolution HLA genotyping. Five DR-DQ haplotypes were treated as single units for association and clustering because of strong linkage in the cohort. The later analysis used no new phenotypic data to find candidate immune exposures, relying instead on TCR beta sequences and their occurrence across donors. Along with the roughly 670-subject first cohort, a separate validation cohort of approximately 110 different subjects was used. Typing coverage varied by locus: about 620-630 donors for A, B, C, DRB1 and DQB1; 500 to 550 for DQA1; some 610 for DPA1; under 490 for DPB1. All discovery cohort repertoires had been generated on a single sequencing platform. An earlier analysis of fewer than 750 of the donors used high-throughput TCR beta sequencing to judge whether each TCR beta V gene segment behaved as functional or pseudogenic. Using immunosequencing, the study profiled T cell repertoires from about 620 subjects and related those repertoires to cytomegalovirus serostatus. Both class I and class II loci were covered by HLA typing, at four-digit resolution. The study combined high-throughput TCR immunosequencing, statistical association of individual TCRs with disease status, and machine learning to predict cytomegalovirus infection status. About 280 gigabases of sequencing data and tens of millions of unique TCR sequences were included in an early release covering about 620 HLA-typed donors. Genome-wide SNP genotypes for about 60% of the 666 donors were used in a later genetic analysis, which treated that subset as a discovery cohort. Points the paper makes about the study in general: In a later analysis, the rate of TCR association differed among HLA loci, with DRB1 alleles having the most associated TCRs and HLA-C alleles having the fewest. A cluster of highly shared sequence variants was judged likely to represent a technical artifact of the sequencing pipeline. Roughly uniform sequencing depth across donors was assumed in presence/absence analyses, although this assumption may not hold. An earlier analysis of around 500 of the donors showed that most TCR beta V segments appeared in productive rearrangements either about 87% or about 30% of the time, which broadly matched IMGT annotations. This cohort had only TCR beta chains sequenced, and the lack of alpha or paired-chain data limited which features could be detected. A further reported finding was that TCR beta sequences accurately predicted the HLA-A and HLA-B alleles for most subjects in the first cohort. Across donors, most TCR sequences were observed very rarely, whereas some public TCRs were present in many individuals. For the cohort, immune exposure information was limited to CMV serostatus. According to a later analysis, parvovirus B19, influenza, CMV and Epstein-Barr virus appeared linked to several top co-occurrence clusters. HLA typing was unavailable for some donors at each locus, so association tests used only the typed subset. Approximately 16 rarely observed V segments, including chromosome 9 orphons, were excluded from the earlier analysis of several hundred of the donors because counts were too low. In a later genetic analysis, fewer N-insertions in productive TCRs were reported among donors in an Asian-associated ancestry cluster than the approximately 710-donor mean. At a false discovery rate of 0.05, a later analysis linked 15,000 to 20,000 TCR beta sequences to specific HLA alleles. According to the authors, the approach could potentially be generalized to other disease states and immunological phenotypes. An association between a missense DCLRE1C variant and V-gene and J-gene trimming of TCR beta chains was found in a later genetic analysis and replicated in an independent cohort. Linkage disequilibrium might explain the correlated functional status among segregating V segments, but an unknown experimental factor could not be excluded. When HLA alleles, especially DR and DQ, strongly co-occurred, attributing TCR associations to individual alleles was difficult. Because the 87-base-pair reads could not distinguish some IMGT-functional V segments, including TRBV6-2 and TRBV6-3, those segments were excluded. In vitro tests confirmed that a few of the cytomegalovirus-associated TCR beta chains recognize cytomegalovirus antigens. In both the original and validation cohorts, the classifier was reported to diagnose cytomegalovirus status with high specificity and sensitivity. Compared with equally common non-associated chains, HLA-associated TCR beta chains in a later analysis were more clonally expanded and had lower generation probabilities. In the study, around 150 TCR beta chains were listed as associated with cytomegalovirus. Most CMV-associated TCR beta chains appeared to be HLA-restricted in a later analysis, and the HLA associations seemed to be driven largely by CMV exposure.

In total, 666 healthy bone marrow donors made up the cohort. At the time of sampling, every cohort member was nominally healthy, though immune exposures that went unrecorded were likely present. CMV serostatus was positive for about 270 and negative for about 50% of the roughly 700 cohort members, and was not recorded for this donor. Each donor provided a peripheral blood sample, and peripheral blood mononuclear cells were used for TCR beta sequencing. Genomic DNA extraction from the blood cell samples was performed with the Qiagen DNeasy Blood Extraction Kit. The CDR3 spans 16 residues, from the cysteine through the phenylalanine. Left in the record is the CDR3 DNA by itself, 48 bases read in frame from the first base. V is reduced by 1 base and J by 4 bases, leaving a spacing of 17 bases between them. CDR1 and CDR2 are drawn from the germline V gene: SNHLY, FYNNEI. The receptor library was made with the immunoSEQ multiplex PCR assay. For the multiplex PCR, a mixture combining 60 forward primers for TCR Vbeta segments and 13 reverse primers for TCR Jbeta segments was used. Amplification of the CDR3 region of rearranged TCR beta genes was performed with a multiplex PCR assay on genomic DNA. On the Illumina HiSeq System, the amplified TCR beta libraries were sequenced as 87-base-pair reads. The authors' analysis ran thus. Across the roughly 670 repertoires, a later analysis counted roughly 77 million unique TCR beta chains, 9 million to 14 million of which were shared by at least two donors. A nearest-neighbor algorithm error-corrected the raw reads and collapsed the reads into unique sequences, merging closely related sequences to remove PCR and sequencing errors. Alignment of CDR3 sequences to IMGT reference sequences was used to assign V, D and J gene segments. Each retained sequence needed at least a six-nucleotide match to both a V gene segment and a J gene segment. Rearrangements were called productive when the CDR3 lacked stop codons and stayed in frame with V and J; all others were non-productive. CDR3 was defined according to IMGT convention as the region running from the second conserved V-encoded cysteine to the conserved J-encoded phenylalanine. The earlier analysis of 587 of the donors excluded any sequence lacking an unambiguous match to a single V gene segment. In an earlier analysis of approximately 500 of the donors, a V segment was called functional when productive rearrangements were above 56.7%, and segregating when the standard deviation between donors exceeded 5%. A statistical classification framework was built to diagnose cytomegalovirus status from the catalog of TCR beta chain sequences. V and J gene assignment, in a later analysis, came from comparing TCR nucleotide sequences with IMGT/GENE-DB human TR gene sequences. The TCRdist pipeline was used in a later analysis to assign CDR3 sequences and most-parsimonious VDJ recombination scenarios. In a later analysis, each TCR beta chain was defined by its CDR3 amino acid sequence together with its V-gene family, and reads lacking a unique V-gene family were excluded. In a later analysis, 500 to 650 highly shared, low-generation-probability nucleotide sequences were removed to address suspected cross-contamination and a sequencing artifact. In a later analysis, a clonal expansion index was calculated for each public chain from normalized within-repertoire ranks of inferred template counts. A later analysis computed generation probabilities with a VDJ recombination model fitted to out-of-frame rearrangements, and checked the results against IGoR. Hypergeometric tests were used in a later analysis to score TCR-TCR, TCR-HLA and TCR-CMV co-occurrence, with a repertoire-size bias correction applied to the TCR pairs. False discovery rates were estimated in a later analysis by permuting HLA or CMV assignments 20 times. In a later analysis, co-occurring TCRs were grouped using DBSCAN, with TCRdist sequence similarity added in when clustering inside HLA-allele-positive subsets. Co-occurrence clustering excluded repertoires with fewer than 30,000 or more than 120,000 public chains, plus five with anomalous nucleotide sharing. Drawn from immuneACCESS, this table holds only the in-frame rearrangements with V and J called that TCRdb kept. Clones are partly lost; checked studies trace under half to an unresolved V gene and leave the rest unexplained. The D gene and trimming were derived from the DNA, and the V and J assignments and clone size from that table. This sample holds about 130,000 clones; about 80% were observed only once. The leading ten clones occupy around 4.8% of the sample.

A word on this clone: It has no known antigen specificity. Per-base quality was not reported, and no clone a single base away is much larger than it.

The chain is assembled from TRBV2 and TRBJ2-7, and TRBD2 may be the D gene, going by 6 matching bases. The specimen was PBMCs. The receptor's source is a man aged 25 to 40 in good health. The nucleotide sequence reads as follows: TGTGCCAGCAGTGAAGACGCCGGGAGCACTCGGTACGAGCAGTACTTC. The translation is CASSEDAGSTRYEQYF.